One sample yielded the 3 T cell receptor beta chains listed below, sequenced in a study of T-cell reconstitution after alpha-beta-depleted transplantation in children. Researchers prepared the TCRbeta library using unique molecular identifiers, the study reports. TCRdb re-derived calls from the PCR reads in MiXCR, one entry per CDR3 protein. Of some 240,000 distinct CDR3 sequences detected, 9.7% appear once; the ten largest clones hold about 4.9%. This specimen was PBMCs from the stem cell graft donor, taken from the stem cell graft. The receptor source for this set is a human donor who donated a stem cell graft to a child with SCID.

V is TRBV24-1 and J is TRBJ2-3; D tentatively reads TRBD1 or TRBD2 (5 bases each). Trimming took off 4 bases at V and 4 bases at J, with 11 bases between the two ends. Per germline, CDR1 KGHDR and CDR2 SFDVKD. The CDR3 covers 14 residues. The CDR3 DNA is TGTGCCACCAGTGAGAGCAGGGACGCAGATACGCAGTATTTT. Its protein product is CATSESRDADTQYF.

This clonotype was seen only a few times. The chain links TRBV11-1 to TRBJ1-5, with 9 bases lining up with TRBD1. Trimming at V came to 4 bases and at J to 6 bases, leaving 16 bases not matched to a gene. Germline V lookup: CDR1 SGHAT, CDR2 FQDESV (reference sequence). The CDR3 spans 18 residues. CDR3 in DNA: TGTGCCAGCAGCTCCGGTCCCGGCGCGACAGGGGGAGGTCAGCCCCAGCATTTT. This sequence encodes CASSSGPGATGGGQPQHF.

The table lists this clonotype with many counts. The J gene is TRBJ2-3, the V gene TRBV5-6; D is perhaps TRBD2 (5 bases). Germline CDR1 and CDR2: SGHDT and YYEEEE. There are 16 residues in the CDR3. Trimming cost V 0 bases and J 1 base, with 12 bases left between them. Here the CDR3 reads CASSLARAGRTDTQYF. In DNA form, the CDR3 reads TGTGCCAGCAGCTTGGCTAGGGCGGGTCGCACAGATACGCAGTATTTT.